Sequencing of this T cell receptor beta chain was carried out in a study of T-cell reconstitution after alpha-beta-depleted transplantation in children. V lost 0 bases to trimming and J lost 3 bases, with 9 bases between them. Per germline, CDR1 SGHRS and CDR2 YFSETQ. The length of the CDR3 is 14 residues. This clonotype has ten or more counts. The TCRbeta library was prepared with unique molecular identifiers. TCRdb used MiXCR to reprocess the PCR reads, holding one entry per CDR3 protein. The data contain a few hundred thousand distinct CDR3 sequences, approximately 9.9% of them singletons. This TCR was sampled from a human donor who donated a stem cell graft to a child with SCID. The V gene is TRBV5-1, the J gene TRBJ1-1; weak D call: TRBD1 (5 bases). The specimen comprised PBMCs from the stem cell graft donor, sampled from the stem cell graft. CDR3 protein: CASSLVPGDTEAFF. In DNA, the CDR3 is TGCGCCAGCAGCTTGGTCCCGGGGGACACTGAAGCTTTCTTT.